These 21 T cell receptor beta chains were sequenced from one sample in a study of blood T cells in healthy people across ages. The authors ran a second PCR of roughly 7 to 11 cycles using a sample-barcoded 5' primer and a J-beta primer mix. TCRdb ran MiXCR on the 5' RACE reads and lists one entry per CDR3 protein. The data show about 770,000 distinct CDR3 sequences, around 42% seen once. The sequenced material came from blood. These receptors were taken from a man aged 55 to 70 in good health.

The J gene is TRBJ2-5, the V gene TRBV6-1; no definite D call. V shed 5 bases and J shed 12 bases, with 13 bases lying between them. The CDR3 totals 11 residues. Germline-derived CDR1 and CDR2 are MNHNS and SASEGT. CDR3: CASSPADLEYF. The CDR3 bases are TGTGCCAGCAGTCCGGCGGACCTTGAGTACTTC.

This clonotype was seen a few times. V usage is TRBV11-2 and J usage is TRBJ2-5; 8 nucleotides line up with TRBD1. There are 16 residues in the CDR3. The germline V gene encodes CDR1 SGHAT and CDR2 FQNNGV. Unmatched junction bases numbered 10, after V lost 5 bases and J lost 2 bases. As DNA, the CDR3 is TGTGCCAGCAGCCACCGCGGCAGGGGGCGTCAAGAGACCCAGTACTTC. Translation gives CASSHRGRGRQETQYF.

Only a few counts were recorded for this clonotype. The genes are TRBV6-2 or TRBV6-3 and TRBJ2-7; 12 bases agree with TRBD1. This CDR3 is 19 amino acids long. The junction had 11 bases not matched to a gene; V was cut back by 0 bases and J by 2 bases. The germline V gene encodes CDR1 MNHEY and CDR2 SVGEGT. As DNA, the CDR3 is TGTGCCAGCAGTTACTCTCGGGACAGGGGGCGCTTTTTGCCCTACGAGCAGTACTTC. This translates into CASSYSRDRGRFLPYEQYF.

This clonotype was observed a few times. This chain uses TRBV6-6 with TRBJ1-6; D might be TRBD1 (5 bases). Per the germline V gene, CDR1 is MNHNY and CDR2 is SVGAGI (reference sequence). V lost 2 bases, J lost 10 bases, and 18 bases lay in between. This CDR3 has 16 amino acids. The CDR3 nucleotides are TGTGCCAGCAGTTACACGGCACAGGCCTCGAGATCACCCCTCCACTTT. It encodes CASSYTAQASRSPLHF.

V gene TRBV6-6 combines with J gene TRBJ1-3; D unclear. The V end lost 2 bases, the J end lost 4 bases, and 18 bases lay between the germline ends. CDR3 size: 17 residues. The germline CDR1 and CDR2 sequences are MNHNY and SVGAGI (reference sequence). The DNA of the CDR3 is TGTGCCAGCAGTTACCCTCCCTTAACACAAGACGGAAACACCATATATTTT. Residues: CASSYPPLTQDGNTIYF.

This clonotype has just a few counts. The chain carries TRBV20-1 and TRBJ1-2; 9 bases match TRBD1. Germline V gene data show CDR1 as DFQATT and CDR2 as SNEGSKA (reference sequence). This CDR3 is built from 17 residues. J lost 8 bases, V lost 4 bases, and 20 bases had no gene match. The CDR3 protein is CSATRPKQGAPYLGYTF. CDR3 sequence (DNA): TGCAGTGCTACCCGTCCTAAACAGGGGGCTCCATACCTCGGCTACACCTTC.

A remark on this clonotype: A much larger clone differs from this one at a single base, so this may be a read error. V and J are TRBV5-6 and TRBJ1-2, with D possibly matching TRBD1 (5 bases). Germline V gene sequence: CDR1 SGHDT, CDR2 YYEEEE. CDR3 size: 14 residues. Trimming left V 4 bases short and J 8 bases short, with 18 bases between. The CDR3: CASSVQGSSGGYTF. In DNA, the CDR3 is TGTGCCAGCAGCGTGCAGGGCTCCAGTGGGGGCTACACCTTC.

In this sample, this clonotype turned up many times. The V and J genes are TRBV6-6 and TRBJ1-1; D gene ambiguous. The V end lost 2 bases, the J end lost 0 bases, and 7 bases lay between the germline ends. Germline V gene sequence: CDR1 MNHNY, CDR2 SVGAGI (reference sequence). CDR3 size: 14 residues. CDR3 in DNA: TGTGCCAGCAGTTACAAGGAGTTGAACACTGAAGCTTTCTTT. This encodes CASSYKELNTEAFF.

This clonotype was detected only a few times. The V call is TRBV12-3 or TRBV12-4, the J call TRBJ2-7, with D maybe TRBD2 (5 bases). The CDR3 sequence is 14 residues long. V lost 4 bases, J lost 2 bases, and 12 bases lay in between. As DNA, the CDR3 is TGTGCCAGCAGTTCCTCCACTAGAGCCTACGAGCAGTACTTC. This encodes CASSSSTRAYEQYF.

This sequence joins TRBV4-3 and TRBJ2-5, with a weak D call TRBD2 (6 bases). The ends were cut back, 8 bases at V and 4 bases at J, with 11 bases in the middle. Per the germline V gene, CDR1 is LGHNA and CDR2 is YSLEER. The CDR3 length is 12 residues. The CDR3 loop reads CASLDGGETQYF. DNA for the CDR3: TGCGCCAGCTTGGACGGGGGAGAGACCCAGTACTTC.

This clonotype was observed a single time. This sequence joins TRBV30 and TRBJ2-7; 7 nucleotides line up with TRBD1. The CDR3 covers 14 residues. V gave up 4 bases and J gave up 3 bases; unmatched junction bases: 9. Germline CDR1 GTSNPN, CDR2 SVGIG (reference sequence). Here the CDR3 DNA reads TGTGCCTGGACCGGGACAGAGATTAACTACGAGCAGTACTTC. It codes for CAWTGTEINYEQYF.

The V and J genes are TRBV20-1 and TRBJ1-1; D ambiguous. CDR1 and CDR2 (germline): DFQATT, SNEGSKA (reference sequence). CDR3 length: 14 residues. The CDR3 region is CSPTDSSLNTEAFF. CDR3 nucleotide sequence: TGCAGCCCAACAGATAGCAGTTTGAACACTGAAGCTTTCTTT.

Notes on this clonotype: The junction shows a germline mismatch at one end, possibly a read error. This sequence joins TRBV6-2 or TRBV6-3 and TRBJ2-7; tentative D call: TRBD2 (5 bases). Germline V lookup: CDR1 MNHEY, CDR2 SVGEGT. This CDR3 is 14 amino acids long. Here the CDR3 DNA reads TGTGCCAGCAGTTATTTCCGGGGTTCCTACGAGCAGAACTTC. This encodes CASSYFRGSYEQNF.

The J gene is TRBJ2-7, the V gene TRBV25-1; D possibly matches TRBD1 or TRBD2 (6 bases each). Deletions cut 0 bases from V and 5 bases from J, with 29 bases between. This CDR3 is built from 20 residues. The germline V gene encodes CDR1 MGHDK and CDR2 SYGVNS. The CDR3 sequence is CASSEYRVLTGLSGEDEQYF. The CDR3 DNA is TGTGCCAGCAGTGAATACCGGGTACTCACAGGACTCTCAGGGGAGGACGAGCAGTACTTC.

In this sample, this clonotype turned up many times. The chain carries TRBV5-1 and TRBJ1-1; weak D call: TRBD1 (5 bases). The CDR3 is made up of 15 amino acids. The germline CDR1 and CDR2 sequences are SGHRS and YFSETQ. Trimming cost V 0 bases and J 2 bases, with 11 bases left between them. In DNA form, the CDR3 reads TGCGCCAGCAGCTTGGGGACAAGCATAAACACTGAAGCTTTCTTT. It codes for CASSLGTSINTEAFF.

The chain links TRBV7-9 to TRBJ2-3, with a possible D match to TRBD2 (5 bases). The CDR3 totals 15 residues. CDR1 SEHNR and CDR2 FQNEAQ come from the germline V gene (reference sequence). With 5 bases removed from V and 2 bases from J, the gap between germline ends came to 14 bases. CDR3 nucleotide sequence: TGTGCCAGCAGCACTATACGGGAATTCACAGATACGCAGTATTTT. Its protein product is CASSTIREFTDTQYF.

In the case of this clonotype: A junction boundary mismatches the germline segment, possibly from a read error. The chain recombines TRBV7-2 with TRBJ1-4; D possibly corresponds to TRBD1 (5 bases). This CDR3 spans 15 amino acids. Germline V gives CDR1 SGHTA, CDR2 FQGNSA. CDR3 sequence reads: CANSLQGSTNEKLFF. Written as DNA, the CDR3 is TGTGCCAACAGCCTCCAGGGTTCAACTAATGAAAAACTGTTTTTT.

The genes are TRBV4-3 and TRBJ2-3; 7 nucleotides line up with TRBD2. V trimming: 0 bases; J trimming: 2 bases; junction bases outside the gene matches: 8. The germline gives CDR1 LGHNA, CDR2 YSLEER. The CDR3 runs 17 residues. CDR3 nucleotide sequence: TGCGCCAGCAGCCAAGATTGGCGCGGGGGACCCACAGATACGCAGTATTTT. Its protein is CASSQDWRGGPTDTQYF.

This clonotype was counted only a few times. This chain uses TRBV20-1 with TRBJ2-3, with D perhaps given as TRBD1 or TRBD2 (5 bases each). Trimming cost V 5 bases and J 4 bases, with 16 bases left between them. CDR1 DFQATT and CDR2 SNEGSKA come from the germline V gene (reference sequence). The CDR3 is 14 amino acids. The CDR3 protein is CSASRDAEADTQYF. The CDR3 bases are TGCAGTGCTTCCCGGGACGCCGAGGCAGATACGCAGTATTTT.

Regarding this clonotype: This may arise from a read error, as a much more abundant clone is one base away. The CDR3 DNA reads as TGCAGCGTTGACGTACCACCCCCAGGATCATCCTACAGTGAGCAGTTCTTC. Protein sequence: CSVDVPPPGSSYSEQFF. The genes are TRBV29-1 and TRBJ2-1; D is undetermined. The CDR3 has 17 residues. Germline CDR1 SQVTM, CDR2 ANQGSEA.

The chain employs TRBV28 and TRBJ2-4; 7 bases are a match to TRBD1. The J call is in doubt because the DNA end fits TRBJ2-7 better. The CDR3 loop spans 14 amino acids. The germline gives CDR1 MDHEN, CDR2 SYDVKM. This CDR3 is CASQTDRVRNEQYF. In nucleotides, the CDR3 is TGTGCCAGCCAGACCGACAGGGTAAGGAACGAGCAGTACTTC.